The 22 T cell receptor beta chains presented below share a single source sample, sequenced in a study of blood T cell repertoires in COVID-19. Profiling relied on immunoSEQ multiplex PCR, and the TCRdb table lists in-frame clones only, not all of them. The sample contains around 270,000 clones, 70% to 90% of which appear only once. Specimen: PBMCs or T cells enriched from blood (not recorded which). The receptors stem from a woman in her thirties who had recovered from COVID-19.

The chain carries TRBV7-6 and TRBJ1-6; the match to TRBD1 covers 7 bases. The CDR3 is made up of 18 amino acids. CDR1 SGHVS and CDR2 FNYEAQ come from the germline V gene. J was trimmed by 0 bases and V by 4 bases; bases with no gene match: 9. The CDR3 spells CASSSRQGPSSYNSPLHF. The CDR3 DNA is TGTGCCAGCAGCTCGCGACAGGGTCCGAGCTCCTATAATTCACCCCTCCACTTT.

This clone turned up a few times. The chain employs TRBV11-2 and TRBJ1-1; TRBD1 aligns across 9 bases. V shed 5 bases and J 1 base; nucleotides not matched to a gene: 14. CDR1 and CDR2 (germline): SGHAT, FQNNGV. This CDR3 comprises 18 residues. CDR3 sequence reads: CASSLLQGATESNTEAFF. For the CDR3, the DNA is TGTGCCAGCAGCCTCCTACAGGGGGCAACAGAGTCGAACACTGAAGCTTTCTTT.

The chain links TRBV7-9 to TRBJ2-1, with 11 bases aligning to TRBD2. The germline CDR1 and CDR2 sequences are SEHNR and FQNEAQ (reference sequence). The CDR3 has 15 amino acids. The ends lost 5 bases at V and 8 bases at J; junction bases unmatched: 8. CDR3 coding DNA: TGTGCCAGCAGCCCGGGACTAGCGGAGGGCTATGAGCAGTTCTTC. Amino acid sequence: CASSPGLAEGYEQFF.

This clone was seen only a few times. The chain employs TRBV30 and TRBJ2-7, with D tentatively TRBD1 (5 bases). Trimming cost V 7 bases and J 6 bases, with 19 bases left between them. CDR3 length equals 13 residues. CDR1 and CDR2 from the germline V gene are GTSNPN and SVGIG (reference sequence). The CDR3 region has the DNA TGTGCCTTGCAGGGCAGGGTTCCCGGCGAGCAGTACTTC. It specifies CALQGRVPGEQYF.

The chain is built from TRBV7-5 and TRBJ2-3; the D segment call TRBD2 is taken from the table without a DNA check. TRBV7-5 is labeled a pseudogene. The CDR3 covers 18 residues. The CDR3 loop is CARSFISSRGGSTDTQYF. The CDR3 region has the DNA TGTGCCAGAAGCTTTATATCGTCGCGGGGGGGCAGTACAGATACGCAGTATTTT.

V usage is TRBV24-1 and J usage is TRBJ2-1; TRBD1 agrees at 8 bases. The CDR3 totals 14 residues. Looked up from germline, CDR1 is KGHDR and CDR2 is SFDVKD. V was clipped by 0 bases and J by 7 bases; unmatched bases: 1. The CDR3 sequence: CATSDLDRGNEQFF. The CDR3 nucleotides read TGTGCCACCAGTGATTTGGACAGGGGAAATGAGCAGTTCTTC.

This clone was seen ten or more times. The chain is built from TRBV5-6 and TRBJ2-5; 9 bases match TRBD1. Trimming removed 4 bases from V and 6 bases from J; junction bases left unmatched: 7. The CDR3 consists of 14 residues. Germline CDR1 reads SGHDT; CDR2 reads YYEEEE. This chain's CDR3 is CASSAGTGKKTQYF. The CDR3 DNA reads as TGTGCCAGCAGCGCAGGGACAGGGAAAAAGACCCAGTACTTC.

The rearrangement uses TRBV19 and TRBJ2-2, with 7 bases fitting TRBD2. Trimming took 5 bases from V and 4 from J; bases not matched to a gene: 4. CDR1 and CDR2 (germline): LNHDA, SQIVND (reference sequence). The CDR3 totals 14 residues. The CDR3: CASSWRERTGELFF. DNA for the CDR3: TGTGCCAGTAGTTGGCGGGAGCGCACCGGGGAGCTGTTTTTT. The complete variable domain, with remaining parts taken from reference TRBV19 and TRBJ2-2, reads DGGITQSPKYLFRKEGQNVTLSCEQNLNHDAMYWYRQDPGQGLRLIYYSQIVNDFQKGDIAEGYSVSREKKESFPLTVTSAQKNPTAFYLCASSWRERTGELFFGEGSRLTVL.

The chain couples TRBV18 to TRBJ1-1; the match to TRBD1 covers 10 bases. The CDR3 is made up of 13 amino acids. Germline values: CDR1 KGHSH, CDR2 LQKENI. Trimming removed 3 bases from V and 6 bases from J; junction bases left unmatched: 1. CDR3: CASSPGTGAEAFF. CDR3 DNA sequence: TGTGCCAGCTCACCTGGGACAGGGGCTGAAGCTTTCTTT.

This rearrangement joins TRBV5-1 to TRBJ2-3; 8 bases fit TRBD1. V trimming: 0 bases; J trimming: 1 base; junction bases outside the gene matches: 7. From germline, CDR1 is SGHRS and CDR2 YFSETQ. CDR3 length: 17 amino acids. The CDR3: CASSLGQGIYRTDTQYF. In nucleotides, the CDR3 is TGCGCCAGCAGCTTGGGACAGGGGATCTACCGCACAGATACGCAGTATTTT. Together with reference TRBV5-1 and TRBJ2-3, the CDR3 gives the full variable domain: KAGVTQTPRYLIKTRGQQVTLSCSPISGHRSVSWYQQTPGQGLQFLFEYFSETQRNKGNFPGRFSGRQFSNSRSEMNVSTLELGDSALYLCASSLGQGIYRTDTQYFGPGTRLTVL.

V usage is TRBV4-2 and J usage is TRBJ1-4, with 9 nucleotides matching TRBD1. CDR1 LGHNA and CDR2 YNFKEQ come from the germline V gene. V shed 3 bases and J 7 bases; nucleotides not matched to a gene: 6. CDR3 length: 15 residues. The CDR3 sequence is CASSQPGQGLEKLFF. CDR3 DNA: TGTGCCAGCAGCCAGCCGGGACAGGGACTTGAAAAACTGTTTTTT.

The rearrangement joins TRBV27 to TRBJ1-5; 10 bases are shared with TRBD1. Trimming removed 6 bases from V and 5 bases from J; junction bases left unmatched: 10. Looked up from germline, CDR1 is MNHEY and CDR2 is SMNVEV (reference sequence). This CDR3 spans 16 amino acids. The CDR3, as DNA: TGTGCCAGCAGATGGAAGGGACAGGGGAAAGATCAGCCCCAGCATTTT. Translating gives CASRWKGQGKDQPQHF.

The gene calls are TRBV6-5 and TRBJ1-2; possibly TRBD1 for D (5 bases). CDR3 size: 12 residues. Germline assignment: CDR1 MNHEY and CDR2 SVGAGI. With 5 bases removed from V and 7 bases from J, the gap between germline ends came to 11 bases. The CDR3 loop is CASSPAGGGYTF. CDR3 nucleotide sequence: TGTGCCAGCAGTCCCGCCGGGGGTGGCTACACCTTC.

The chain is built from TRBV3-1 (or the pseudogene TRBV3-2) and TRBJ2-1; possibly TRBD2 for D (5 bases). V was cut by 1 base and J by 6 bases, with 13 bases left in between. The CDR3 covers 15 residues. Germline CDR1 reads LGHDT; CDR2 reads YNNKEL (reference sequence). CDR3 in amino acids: CASSQGSGGFNEQFF. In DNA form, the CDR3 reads TGTGCCAGCAGCCAAGGAAGCGGAGGTTTCAATGAGCAGTTCTTC.

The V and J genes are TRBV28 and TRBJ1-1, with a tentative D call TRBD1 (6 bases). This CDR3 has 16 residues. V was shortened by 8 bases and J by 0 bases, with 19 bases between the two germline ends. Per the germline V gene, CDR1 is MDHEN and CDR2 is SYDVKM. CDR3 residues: CASLSASGGVNTEAFF. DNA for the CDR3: TGTGCCAGCCTTTCAGCCTCGGGGGGCGTGAACACTGAAGCTTTCTTT.

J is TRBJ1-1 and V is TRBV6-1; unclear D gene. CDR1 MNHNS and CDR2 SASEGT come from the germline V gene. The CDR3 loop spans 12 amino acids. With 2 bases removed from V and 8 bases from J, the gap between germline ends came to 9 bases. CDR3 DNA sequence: TGTGCCAGCAGTGAACGAGGGCAGGAAGCTTTCTTT. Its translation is CASSERGQEAFF.

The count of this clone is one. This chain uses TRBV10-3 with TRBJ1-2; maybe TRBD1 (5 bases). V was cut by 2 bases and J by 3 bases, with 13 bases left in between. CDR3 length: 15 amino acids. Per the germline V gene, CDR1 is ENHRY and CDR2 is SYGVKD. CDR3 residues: CAISENRKEHYGYTF. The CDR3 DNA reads TGTGCCATCAGTGAGAACAGGAAAGAACACTATGGCTACACCTTC.

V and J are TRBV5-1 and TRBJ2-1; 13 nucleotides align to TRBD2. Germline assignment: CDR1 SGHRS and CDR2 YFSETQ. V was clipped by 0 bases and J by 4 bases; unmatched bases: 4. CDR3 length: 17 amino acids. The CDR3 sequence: CASSLGLAGGSYNEQFF. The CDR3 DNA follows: TGCGCCAGCAGCTTGGGACTAGCGGGGGGTTCATACAATGAGCAGTTCTTC. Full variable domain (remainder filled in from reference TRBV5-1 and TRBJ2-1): KAGVTQTPRYLIKTRGQQVTLSCSPISGHRSVSWYQQTPGQGLQFLFEYFSETQRNKGNFPGRFSGRQFSNSRSEMNVSTLELGDSALYLCASSLGLAGGSYNEQFFGPGTRLTVL.

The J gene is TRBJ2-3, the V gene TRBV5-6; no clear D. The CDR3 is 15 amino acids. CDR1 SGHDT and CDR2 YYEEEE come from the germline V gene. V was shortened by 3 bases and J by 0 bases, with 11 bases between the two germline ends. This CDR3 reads CASSWKPSSTDTQYF. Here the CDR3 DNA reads TGTGCCAGCAGCTGGAAACCTAGTAGCACAGATACGCAGTATTTT.

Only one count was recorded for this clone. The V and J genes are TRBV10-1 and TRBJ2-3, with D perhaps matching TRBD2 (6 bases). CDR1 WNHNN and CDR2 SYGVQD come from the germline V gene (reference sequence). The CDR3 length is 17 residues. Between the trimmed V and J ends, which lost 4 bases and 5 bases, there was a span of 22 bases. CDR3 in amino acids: CASSGGQRRAEGDTQYF. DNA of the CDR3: TGCGCCAGCAGTGGAGGCCAGCGAAGGGCGGAGGGAGATACGCAGTATTTT.

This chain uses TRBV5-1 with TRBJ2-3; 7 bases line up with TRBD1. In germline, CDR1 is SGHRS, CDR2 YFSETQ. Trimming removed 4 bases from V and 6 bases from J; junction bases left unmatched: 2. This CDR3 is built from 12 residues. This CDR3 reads CASSEGADTQYF. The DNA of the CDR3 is TGCGCCAGCAGCGAGGGGGCCGATACGCAGTATTTT. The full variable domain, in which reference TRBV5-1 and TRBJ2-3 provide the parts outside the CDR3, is KAGVTQTPRYLIKTRGQQVTLSCSPISGHRSVSWYQQTPGQGLQFLFEYFSETQRNKGNFPGRFSGRQFSNSRSEMNVSTLELGDSALYLCASSEGADTQYFGPGTRLTVL.

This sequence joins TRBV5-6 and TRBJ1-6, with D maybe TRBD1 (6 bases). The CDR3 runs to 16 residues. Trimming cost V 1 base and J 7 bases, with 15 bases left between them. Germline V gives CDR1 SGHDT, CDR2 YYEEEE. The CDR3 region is CASSLPGQLPNSPLHF. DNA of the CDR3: TGTGCCAGCAGCTTGCCCGGACAGCTACCGAATTCACCCCTCCACTTT.